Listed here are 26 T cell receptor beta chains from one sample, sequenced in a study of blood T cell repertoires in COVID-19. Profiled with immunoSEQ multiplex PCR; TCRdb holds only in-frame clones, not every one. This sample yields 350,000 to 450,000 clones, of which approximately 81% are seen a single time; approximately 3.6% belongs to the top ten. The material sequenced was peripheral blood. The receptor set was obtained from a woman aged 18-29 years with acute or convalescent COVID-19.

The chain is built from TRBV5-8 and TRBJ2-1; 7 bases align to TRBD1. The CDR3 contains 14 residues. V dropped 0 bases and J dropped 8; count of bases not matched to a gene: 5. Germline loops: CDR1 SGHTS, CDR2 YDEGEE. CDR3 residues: CASSLGQGRDEQFF. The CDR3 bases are TGTGCCAGCAGCTTGGGACAGGGAAGGGATGAGCAGTTCTTC.

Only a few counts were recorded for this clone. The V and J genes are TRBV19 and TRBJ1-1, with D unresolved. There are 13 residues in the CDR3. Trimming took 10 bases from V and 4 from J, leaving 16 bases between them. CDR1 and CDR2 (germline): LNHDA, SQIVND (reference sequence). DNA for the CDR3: TGTGCCACGAACATCCAGGCCTCCACTGAAGCTTTCTTT. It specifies CATNIQASTEAFF. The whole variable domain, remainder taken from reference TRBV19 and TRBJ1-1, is DGGITQSPKYLFRKEGQNVTLSCEQNLNHDAMYWYRQDPGQGLRLIYYSQIVNDFQKGDIAEGYSVSREKKESFPLTVTSAQKNPTAFYLCATNIQASTEAFFGQGTRLTVV.

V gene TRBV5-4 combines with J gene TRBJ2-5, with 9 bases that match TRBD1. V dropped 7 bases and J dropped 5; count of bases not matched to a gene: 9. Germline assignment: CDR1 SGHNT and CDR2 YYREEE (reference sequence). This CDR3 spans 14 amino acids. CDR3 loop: CASSWDRVSETQYF. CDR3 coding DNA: TGTGCCAGCTCGTGGGACAGGGTATCGGAGACCCAGTACTTC.

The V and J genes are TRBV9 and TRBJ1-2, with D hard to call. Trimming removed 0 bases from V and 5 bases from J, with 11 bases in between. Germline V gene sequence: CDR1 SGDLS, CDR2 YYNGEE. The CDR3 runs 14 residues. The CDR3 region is CASSVATGGYGYTF. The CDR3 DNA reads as TGTGCCAGCAGCGTAGCTACGGGAGGGTATGGCTACACCTTC.

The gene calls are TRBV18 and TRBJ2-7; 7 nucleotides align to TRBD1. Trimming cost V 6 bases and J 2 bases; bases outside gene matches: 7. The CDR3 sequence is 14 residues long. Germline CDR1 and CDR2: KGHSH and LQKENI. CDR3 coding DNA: TGTGCCAGCTCGTCGGTAGGGGGCCCCTACGAGCAGTACTTC. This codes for CASSSVGGPYEQYF. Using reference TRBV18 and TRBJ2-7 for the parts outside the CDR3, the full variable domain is NAGVMQNPRHLVRRRGQEARLRCSPMKGHSHVYWYRQLPEEGLKFMVYLQKENIIDESGMPKERFSAEFPKEGPSILRIQQVVRGDSAAYFCASSSVGGPYEQYFGPGTRLTVT.

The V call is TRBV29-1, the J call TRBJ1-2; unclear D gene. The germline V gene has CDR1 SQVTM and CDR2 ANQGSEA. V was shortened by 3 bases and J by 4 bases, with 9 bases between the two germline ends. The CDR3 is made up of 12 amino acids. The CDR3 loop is CSVDRDAYGYTF. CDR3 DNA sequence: TGCAGCGTTGATCGGGATGCCTATGGCTACACCTTC. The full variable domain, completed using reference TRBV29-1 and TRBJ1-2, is SAVISQKPSRDICQRGTSLTIQCQVDSQVTMMFWYRQQPGQSLTLIATANQGSEATYESGFVIDKFPISRPNLTFSTLTVSNMSPEDSSIYLCSVDRDAYGYTFGSGTRLTVV.

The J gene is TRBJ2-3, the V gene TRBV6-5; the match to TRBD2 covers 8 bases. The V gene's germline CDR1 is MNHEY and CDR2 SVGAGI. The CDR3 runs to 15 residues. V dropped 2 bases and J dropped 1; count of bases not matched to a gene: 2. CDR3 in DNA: TGTGCCAGCAGTTACGCGGGGGGAGGCACAGATACGCAGTATTTT. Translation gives CASSYAGGGTDTQYF.

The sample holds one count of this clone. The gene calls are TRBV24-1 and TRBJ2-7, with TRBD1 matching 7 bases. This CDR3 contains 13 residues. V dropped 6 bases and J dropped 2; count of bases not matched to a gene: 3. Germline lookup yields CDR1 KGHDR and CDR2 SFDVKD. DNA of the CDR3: TGTGCCACCAGTAGCCAGGGGGCCTACGAGCAGTACTTC. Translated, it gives CATSSQGAYEQYF.

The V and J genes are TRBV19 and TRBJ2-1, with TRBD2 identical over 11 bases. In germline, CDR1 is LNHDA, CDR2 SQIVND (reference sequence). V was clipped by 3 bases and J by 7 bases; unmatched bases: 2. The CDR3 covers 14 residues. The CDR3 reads CASSISGGANEQFF. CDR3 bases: TGTGCCAGTAGTATTAGCGGGGGGGCGAATGAGCAGTTCTTC.

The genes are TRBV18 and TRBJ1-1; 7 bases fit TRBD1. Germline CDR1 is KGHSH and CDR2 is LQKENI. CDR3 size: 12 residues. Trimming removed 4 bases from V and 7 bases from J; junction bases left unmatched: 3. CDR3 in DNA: TGTGCCAGCTCACAAGGGACAGTTGAAGCTTTCTTT. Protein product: CASSQGTVEAFF. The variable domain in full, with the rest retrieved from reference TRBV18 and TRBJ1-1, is NAGVMQNPRHLVRRRGQEARLRCSPMKGHSHVYWYRQLPEEGLKFMVYLQKENIIDESGMPKERFSAEFPKEGPSILRIQQVVRGDSAAYFCASSQGTVEAFFGQGTRLTVV.

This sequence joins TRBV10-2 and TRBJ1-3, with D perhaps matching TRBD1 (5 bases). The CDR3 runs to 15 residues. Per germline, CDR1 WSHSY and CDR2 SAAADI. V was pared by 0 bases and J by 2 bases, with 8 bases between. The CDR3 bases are TGCGCCAGCAGTGAGTCGGGGGGTACTGGAAACACCATATATTTT. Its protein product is CASSESGGTGNTIYF.

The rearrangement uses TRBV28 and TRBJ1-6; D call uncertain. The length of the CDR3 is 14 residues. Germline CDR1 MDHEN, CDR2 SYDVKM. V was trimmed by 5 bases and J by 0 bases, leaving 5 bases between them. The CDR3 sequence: CASSGSSYNSPLHF. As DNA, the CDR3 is TGTGCCAGCAGTGGCAGCTCCTATAATTCACCCCTCCACTTT.

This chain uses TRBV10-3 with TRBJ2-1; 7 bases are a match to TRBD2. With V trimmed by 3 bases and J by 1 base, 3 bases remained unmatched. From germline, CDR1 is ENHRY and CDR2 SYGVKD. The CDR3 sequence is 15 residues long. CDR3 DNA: TGTGCCATCAGTGAACGCGGGGGTTCCTACAATGAGCAGTTCTTC. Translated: CAISERGGSYNEQFF.

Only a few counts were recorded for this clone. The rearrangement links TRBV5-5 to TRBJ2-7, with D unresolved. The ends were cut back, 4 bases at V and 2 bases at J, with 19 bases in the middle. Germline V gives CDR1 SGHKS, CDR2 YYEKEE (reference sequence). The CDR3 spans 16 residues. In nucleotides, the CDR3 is TGTGCCAGCAGCAAAAGCACAGTGCTCCAGGCCTACGAGCAGTACTTC. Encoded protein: CASSKSTVLQAYEQYF.

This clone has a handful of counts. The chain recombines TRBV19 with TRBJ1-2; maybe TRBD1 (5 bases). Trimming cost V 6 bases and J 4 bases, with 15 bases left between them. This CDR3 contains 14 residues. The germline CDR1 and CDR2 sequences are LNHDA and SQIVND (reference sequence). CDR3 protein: CASRTRDGGYGYTF. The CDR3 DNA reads TGTGCCAGTAGGACGAGGGACGGGGGCTATGGCTACACCTTC.

CDR3 coding DNA: TGTGCCAGCAGGTCGACAGGGTTAGTTGGCTACACCTTC. Protein product: CASRSTGLVGYTF. The V gene is TRBV6-5, the J gene TRBJ1-2; 7 nucleotides line up with TRBD1. Germline CDR1 MNHEY, CDR2 SVGAGI. This CDR3 is 13 amino acids long. V shed 6 bases and J 7 bases; nucleotides not matched to a gene: 8.

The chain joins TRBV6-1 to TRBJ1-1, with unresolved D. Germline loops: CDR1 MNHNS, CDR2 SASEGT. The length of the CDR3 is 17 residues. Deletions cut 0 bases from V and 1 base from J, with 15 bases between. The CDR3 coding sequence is TGTGCCAGCAGTGAAGCTTCGCTTTGGCCTGGGAACACTGAAGCTTTCTTT. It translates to CASSEASLWPGNTEAFF.

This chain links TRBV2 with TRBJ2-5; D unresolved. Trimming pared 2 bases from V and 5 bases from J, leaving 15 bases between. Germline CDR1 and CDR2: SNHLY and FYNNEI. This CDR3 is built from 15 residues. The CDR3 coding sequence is TGTGCCAGCAGTGAAACCGAGACTGTCTCGGAGACCCAGTACTTC. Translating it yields CASSETETVSETQYF.

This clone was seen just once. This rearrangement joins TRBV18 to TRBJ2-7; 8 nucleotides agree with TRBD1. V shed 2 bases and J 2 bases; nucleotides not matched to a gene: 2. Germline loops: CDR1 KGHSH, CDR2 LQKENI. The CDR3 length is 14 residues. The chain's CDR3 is CASSPTGGAYEQYF. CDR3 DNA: TGTGCCAGCTCACCAACAGGGGGTGCCTACGAGCAGTACTTC.

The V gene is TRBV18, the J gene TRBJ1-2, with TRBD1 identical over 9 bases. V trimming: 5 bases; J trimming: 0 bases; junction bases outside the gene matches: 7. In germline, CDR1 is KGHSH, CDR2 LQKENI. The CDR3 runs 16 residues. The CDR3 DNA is TGTGCCAGCTCATCAAAAACAGGGGGCTCTAACTATGGCTACACCTTC. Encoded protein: CASSSKTGGSNYGYTF.

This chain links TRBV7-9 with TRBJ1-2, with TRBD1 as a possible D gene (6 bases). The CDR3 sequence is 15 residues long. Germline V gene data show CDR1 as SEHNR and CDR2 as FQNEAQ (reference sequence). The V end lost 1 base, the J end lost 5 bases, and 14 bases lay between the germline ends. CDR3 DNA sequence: TGTGCCAGCAGCTTAGACAGGGATGATAGGTATGGCTACACCTTC. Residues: CASSLDRDDRYGYTF.

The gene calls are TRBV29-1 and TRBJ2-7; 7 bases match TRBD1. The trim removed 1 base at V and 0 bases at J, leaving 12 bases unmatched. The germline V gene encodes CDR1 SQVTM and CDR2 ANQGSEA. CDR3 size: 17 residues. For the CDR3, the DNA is TGCAGCGTTGAAGGGGAGCTGGGACAGCTGAGCTCCTACGAGCAGTACTTC. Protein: CSVEGELGQLSSYEQYF.

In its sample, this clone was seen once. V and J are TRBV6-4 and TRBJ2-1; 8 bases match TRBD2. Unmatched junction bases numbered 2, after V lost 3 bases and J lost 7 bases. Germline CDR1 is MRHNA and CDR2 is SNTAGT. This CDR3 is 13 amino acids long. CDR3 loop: CASSEREENEQFF. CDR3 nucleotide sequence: TGTGCCAGCAGTGAGCGGGAGGAGAATGAGCAGTTCTTC.

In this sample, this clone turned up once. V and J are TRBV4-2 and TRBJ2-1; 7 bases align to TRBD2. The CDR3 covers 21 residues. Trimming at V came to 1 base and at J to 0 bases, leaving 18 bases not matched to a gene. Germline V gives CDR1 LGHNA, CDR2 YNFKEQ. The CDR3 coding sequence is TGTGCCAGCAGCCAAGCCTGGTTTCTAGCGGATCTACTTAGCTCCTACAATGAGCAGTTCTTC. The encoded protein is CASSQAWFLADLLSSYNEQFF.

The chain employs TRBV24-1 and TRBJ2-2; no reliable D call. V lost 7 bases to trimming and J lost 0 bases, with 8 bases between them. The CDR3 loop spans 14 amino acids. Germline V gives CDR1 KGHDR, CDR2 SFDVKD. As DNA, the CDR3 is TGTGCCACCAGCGACGCGGCGAACACCGGGGAGCTGTTTTTT. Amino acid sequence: CATSDAANTGELFF.

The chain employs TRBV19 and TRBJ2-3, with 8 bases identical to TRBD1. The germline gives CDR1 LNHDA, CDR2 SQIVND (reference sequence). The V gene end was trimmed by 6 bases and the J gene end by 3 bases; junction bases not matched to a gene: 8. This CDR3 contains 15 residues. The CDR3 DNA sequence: TGTGCCAGTAGCCTACAGGGGGTGGAGACAGATACGCAGTATTTT. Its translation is CASSLQGVETDTQYF.